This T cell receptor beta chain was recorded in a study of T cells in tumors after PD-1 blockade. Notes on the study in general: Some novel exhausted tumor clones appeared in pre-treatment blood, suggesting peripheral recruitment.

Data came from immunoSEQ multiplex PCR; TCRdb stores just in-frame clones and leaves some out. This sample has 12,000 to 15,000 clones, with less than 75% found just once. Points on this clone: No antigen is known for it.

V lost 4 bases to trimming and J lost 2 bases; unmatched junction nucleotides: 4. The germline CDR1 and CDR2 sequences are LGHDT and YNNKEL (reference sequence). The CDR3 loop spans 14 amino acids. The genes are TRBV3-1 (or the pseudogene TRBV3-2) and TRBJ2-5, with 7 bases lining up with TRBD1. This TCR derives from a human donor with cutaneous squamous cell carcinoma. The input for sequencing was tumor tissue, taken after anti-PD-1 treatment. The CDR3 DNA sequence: TGTGCCAGCAGCCCGAGGGACAGACAAGAGACCCAGTACTTC. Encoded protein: CASSPRDRQETQYF.